The rows below give T cell receptor beta chains drawn from one sample of a study of blood T cells in healthy people across ages. A single record per CDR3 protein comes from TCRdb applying MiXCR to the 5' RACE reads. The sample yields over 500,000 distinct CDR3 sequences, roughly half seen once. Sequencing used blood. The receptors here all came from a woman aged 80 or older in good health. CDR3s include the opening cysteine and the closing phenylalanine or tryptophan. The order of the fields is J gene, V gene, D gene, CDR3 length, clone size, CDR3 protein, CDR3 DNA. A D gene is named only where the DNA matches it firmly. Size is omitted from some rows. Given values are once, few, many or a class for expanded clones.

J gene: TRBJ2-2
V gene: TRBV5-6
D gene: .
CDR3 length: 15
clone size: .
CDR3 protein: CASSLDLTGAGELFF
CDR3 DNA: TGTGCCAGCAGCCTGGACTTAACGGGAGCCGGGGAGCTGTTTTTT

J gene: TRBJ1-1
V gene: TRBV28
D gene: .
CDR3 length: 17
clone size: many
CDR3 protein: CASRLYRVLPGNTEAFF
CDR3 DNA: TGTGCCAGCAGACTATACCGGGTCCTCCCTGGGAACACTGAAGCTTTCTTT

J gene: TRBJ2-3
V gene: TRBV6-6
D gene: .
CDR3 length: 14
clone size: many
CDR3 protein: CAHKGTAGGDTQYF
CDR3 DNA: TGTGCCCACAAGGGGACAGCCGGGGGAGATACGCAGTATTTT

J gene: TRBJ1-5
V gene: TRBV5-1
D gene: .
CDR3 length: 15
clone size: few
CDR3 protein: CASSLAGHSNQPQHF
CDR3 DNA: TGCGCCAGCAGCTTGGCGGGGCATAGCAATCAGCCCCAGCATTTT

J gene: TRBJ2-1
V gene: TRBV7-9
D gene: TRBD2
CDR3 length: 16
clone size: .
CDR3 protein: CASSLPAGTRGNEQFF
CDR3 DNA: TGTGCCAGCAGCCTCCCCGCCGGGACTAGGGGGAATGAGCAGTTCTTC

J gene: TRBJ2-3
V gene: TRBV2
D gene: .
CDR3 length: 14
clone size: many
CDR3 protein: CASTGAFSTDTQYF
CDR3 DNA: TGTGCCAGCACCGGGGCCTTTAGCACAGATACGCAGTATTTT

J gene: TRBJ2-7
V gene: TRBV7-2
D gene: .
CDR3 length: 12
clone size: many
CDR3 protein: CASSAGPYEQYF
CDR3 DNA: TGTGCCAGCAGCGCGGGCCCATACGAGCAGTACTTC

J gene: TRBJ2-6
V gene: TRBV6-6
D gene: .
CDR3 length: 17
clone size: many
CDR3 protein: CASSYSAGSSGANVLTF
CDR3 DNA: TGTGCCAGCAGTTACTCGGCAGGGAGCTCTGGGGCCAACGTCCTGACTTTC

J gene: TRBJ1-1
V gene: TRBV7-2
D gene: .
CDR3 length: 14
clone size: .
CDR3 protein: CASSLVGPGTEAFF
CDR3 DNA: TGTGCCAGCAGCTTAGTTGGGCCTGGAACTGAAGCTTTCTTT

J gene: TRBJ2-3
V gene: TRBV7-2
D gene: TRBD2
CDR3 length: 17
clone size: .
CDR3 protein: CASSPYGGATSTDTQYF
CDR3 DNA: TGTGCCAGCAGCCCGTACGGGGGGGCAACTAGCACAGATACGCAGTATTTT

J gene: TRBJ2-3
V gene: TRBV5-5
D gene: .
CDR3 length: 14
clone size: many
CDR3 protein: CASSSGWGTDTQYF
CDR3 DNA: TGTGCCAGCAGCTCGGGCTGGGGCACAGATACGCAGTATTTT

J gene: TRBJ1-1
V gene: TRBV5-6
D gene: TRBD1
CDR3 length: 14
clone size: .
CDR3 protein: CASSVVDRLAEAFF
CDR3 DNA: TGTGCCAGCAGCGTGGTGGACAGGCTAGCGGAAGCTTTCTTT

J gene: TRBJ2-3
V gene: TRBV7-9
D gene: TRBD2
CDR3 length: 15
clone size: .
CDR3 protein: CASSRLQRGEDTQYF
CDR3 DNA: TGTGCCAGCAGCCGTTTACAGCGGGGGGAGGATACGCAGTATTTT

J gene: TRBJ2-7
V gene: TRBV27
D gene: .
CDR3 length: 15
clone size: few
CDR3 protein: CASSPESGSNYEQYF
CDR3 DNA: TGTGCCAGCAGTCCAGAAAGCGGGTCCAACTACGAGCAGTACTTC

J gene: TRBJ2-7
V gene: TRBV7-2
D gene: TRBD1
CDR3 length: 13
clone size: many
CDR3 protein: CASSYYRGYEQYF
CDR3 DNA: TGTGCCAGCAGCTATTACAGGGGATACGAGCAGTACTTC

J gene: TRBJ1-2
V gene: TRBV12-3/TRBV12-4
D gene: .
CDR3 length: 14
clone size: once
CDR3 protein: CASGPGAPPYGYTF
CDR3 DNA: TGTGCCAGCGGCCCCGGGGCCCCCCCCTACGGCTACACCTTC

J gene: TRBJ2-1
V gene: TRBV3-1
D gene: TRBD2
CDR3 length: 17
clone size: .
CDR3 protein: CASSQDWASGGANEQFF
CDR3 DNA: TGTGCCAGCAGCCAAGATTGGGCTAGCGGGGGGGCCAATGAGCAGTTCTTC

J gene: TRBJ1-4
V gene: TRBV5-1
D gene: .
CDR3 length: 15
clone size: few
CDR3 protein: CASSSLGTTNEKLFF
CDR3 DNA: TGCGCCAGCAGCTCCTTAGGGACAACTAATGAAAAACTGTTTTTT

J gene: TRBJ1-5
V gene: TRBV27
D gene: .
CDR3 length: 16
clone size: .
CDR3 protein: CGSSLSAGEKNQPQHF
CDR3 DNA: TGTGGCAGCAGTTTATCTGCAGGGGAAAAGAATCAGCCCCAGCATTTT

J gene: TRBJ2-3
V gene: TRBV12-3/TRBV12-4
D gene: .
CDR3 length: 15
clone size: many
CDR3 protein: CASSRGGGTTDTQYF
CDR3 DNA: TGTGCCAGCAGCCGTGGTGGAGGAACCACAGATACGCAGTATTTT

J gene: TRBJ2-5
V gene: TRBV4-2
D gene: .
CDR3 length: 21
clone size: .
CDR3 protein: CASSQDQALGSVGREVETQYF
CDR3 DNA: TGTGCCAGCAGCCAAGATCAGGCCTTGGGTTCGGTGGGGCGAGAGGTAGAGACCCAGTACTTC

J gene: TRBJ2-5
V gene: TRBV5-1
D gene: .
CDR3 length: 13
clone size: .
CDR3 protein: CASSVSTEETQYF
CDR3 DNA: TGCGCCAGCAGCGTAAGTACAGAAGAGACCCAGTACTTC

J gene: TRBJ2-7
V gene: TRBV29-1
D gene: .
CDR3 length: 14
clone size: .
CDR3 protein: CSGYSQLSYNEQYF
CDR3 DNA: TGCAGCGGCTACTCACAACTCTCCTACAATGAGCAGTACTTC

J gene: TRBJ2-3
V gene: TRBV20-1
D gene: TRBD2
CDR3 length: 14
clone size: many
CDR3 protein: CSARLAGGTDTQYF
CDR3 DNA: TGCAGTGCTAGACTAGCGGGGGGCACAGATACGCAGTATTTT

J gene: TRBJ2-1
V gene: TRBV5-1
D gene: TRBD2
CDR3 length: 18
clone size: .
CDR3 protein: CASSFRLAGGQTRNEQFF
CDR3 DNA: TGCGCCAGCAGCTTTCGGCTAGCGGGGGGCCAGACCAGGAATGAGCAGTTCTTC

J gene: TRBJ2-3
V gene: TRBV5-1
D gene: .
CDR3 length: 12
clone size: .
CDR3 protein: CASKGYGDTQYF
CDR3 DNA: TGCGCCAGCAAGGGTTATGGAGATACGCAGTATTTT

J gene: TRBJ2-1
V gene: TRBV2
D gene: .
CDR3 length: 13
clone size: many
CDR3 protein: CASSDRVGNEQFF
CDR3 DNA: TGTGCCAGCAGTGACAGGGTGGGGAATGAGCAGTTCTTC

J gene: TRBJ1-6
V gene: TRBV28
D gene: .
CDR3 length: 14
clone size: .
CDR3 protein: CASTSGPRNSPLHF
CDR3 DNA: TGTGCCAGCACCTCAGGCCCCAGAAATTCACCCCTCCACTTT

J gene: TRBJ2-7
V gene: TRBV5-1
D gene: TRBD2
CDR3 length: 18
clone size: many
CDR3 protein: CASSLRLAGVGVKNEQYF
CDR3 DNA: TGCGCCAGCAGCTTGCGACTAGCGGGAGTAGGGGTGAAGAACGAGCAGTACTTC

J gene: TRBJ1-2
V gene: TRBV20-1
D gene: .
CDR3 length: 12
clone size: few
CDR3 protein: CSARDPGSGYTF
CDR3 DNA: TGCAGTGCTAGAGATCCAGGGTCTGGCTACACCTTC

J gene: TRBJ1-5
V gene: TRBV15
D gene: .
CDR3 length: 14
clone size: many
CDR3 protein: CATSRDRLNQPQHF
CDR3 DNA: TGTGCCACCAGCAGAGACAGGCTCAATCAGCCCCAGCATTTT

J gene: TRBJ2-2
V gene: TRBV6-5
D gene: TRBD1
CDR3 length: 15
clone size: .
CDR3 protein: CANIPGTGGTGELFF
CDR3 DNA: TGTGCCAACATTCCAGGGACAGGGGGCACCGGGGAGCTGTTTTTT

J gene: TRBJ2-7
V gene: TRBV19
D gene: TRBD1
CDR3 length: 15
clone size: .
CDR3 protein: CASSIPGQGALEQYF
CDR3 DNA: TGTGCCAGTAGTATCCCGGGACAGGGGGCCCTCGAGCAGTACTTC

J gene: TRBJ1-2
V gene: TRBV12-3/TRBV12-4
D gene: .
CDR3 length: 14
clone size: few
CDR3 protein: CASSWGAANYGYTF
CDR3 DNA: TGTGCCAGCAGTTGGGGGGCCGCTAACTATGGCTACACCTTC

J gene: TRBJ1-6
V gene: TRBV5-1
D gene: .
CDR3 length: 14
clone size: many
CDR3 protein: CASSLEPLNSPLHF
CDR3 DNA: TGCGCCAGCAGCTTGGAACCTCTTAATTCACCCCTCCACTTT

J gene: TRBJ2-2
V gene: TRBV15
D gene: .
CDR3 length: 17
clone size: .
CDR3 protein: CATSRDKGGANTGELFF
CDR3 DNA: TGTGCCACCAGCAGAGATAAGGGGGGCGCGAACACCGGGGAGCTGTTTTTT

J gene: TRBJ1-2
V gene: TRBV28
D gene: .
CDR3 length: 13
clone size: many
CDR3 protein: CASSSGPLGGYTF
CDR3 DNA: TGTGCCAGCAGTTCCGGACCGCTTGGTGGCTACACCTTC

J gene: TRBJ2-7
V gene: TRBV20-1
D gene: .
CDR3 length: 13
clone size: .
CDR3 protein: CSATRQVDNEQYF
CDR3 DNA: TGCAGTGCGACCCGACAGGTCGACAACGAGCAGTACTTC

J gene: TRBJ2-7
V gene: TRBV12-3/TRBV12-4
D gene: TRBD2
CDR3 length: 15
clone size: .
CDR3 protein: CASSFQRDALYEQYF
CDR3 DNA: TGTGCCAGCAGTTTCCAGCGGGATGCCCTCTACGAGCAGTACTTC

J gene: TRBJ2-1
V gene: TRBV4-3
D gene: TRBD2
CDR3 length: 17
clone size: .
CDR3 protein: CASSQFGGTRIYNEQFF
CDR3 DNA: TGCGCCAGCAGCCAATTTGGAGGGACTAGGATTTACAATGAGCAGTTCTTC

J gene: TRBJ2-7
V gene: TRBV2
D gene: .
CDR3 length: 14
clone size: few
CDR3 protein: CASGRDKQYNEQYF
CDR3 DNA: TGTGCCAGCGGGCGGGACAAACAGTACAATGAGCAGTACTTC

J gene: TRBJ2-6
V gene: TRBV6-2/TRBV6-3
D gene: TRBD1
CDR3 length: 16
clone size: .
CDR3 protein: CASKRTGSSGANVLTF
CDR3 DNA: TGTGCCAGCAAAAGGACAGGTTCCTCTGGGGCCAACGTCCTGACTTTC

J gene: TRBJ2-7
V gene: TRBV13
D gene: TRBD2
CDR3 length: 15
clone size: .
CDR3 protein: CASSRGVAGSYEQYF
CDR3 DNA: TGTGCCAGCAGCCGCGGGGTAGCGGGGTCCTACGAGCAGTACTTC

J gene: TRBJ2-2
V gene: TRBV25-1
D gene: TRBD2
CDR3 length: 15
clone size: .
CDR3 protein: CASSRLAGPTGELFF
CDR3 DNA: TGTGCCAGCAGTAGGCTAGCGGGCCCCACCGGGGAGCTGTTTTTT

J gene: TRBJ2-1
V gene: TRBV6-5
D gene: .
CDR3 length: 14
clone size: many
CDR3 protein: CASSRIAVYNEQFF
CDR3 DNA: TGTGCCAGCAGTCGCATAGCGGTCTACAATGAGCAGTTCTTC

J gene: TRBJ2-1
V gene: TRBV6-5
D gene: TRBD2
CDR3 length: 15
clone size: .
CDR3 protein: CASCYPGLAGGSEFF
CDR3 DNA: TGTGCCAGCTGTTATCCGGGACTAGCGGGGGGGTCGGAGTTCTTC

J gene: TRBJ2-7
V gene: TRBV7-9
D gene: TRBD2
CDR3 length: 15
clone size: .
CDR3 protein: CASSSQLAKVYEQYF
CDR3 DNA: TGTGCCAGCAGCTCCCAACTAGCGAAGGTCTACGAGCAGTACTTC

J gene: TRBJ2-5
V gene: TRBV7-2
D gene: TRBD1
CDR3 length: 15
clone size: few
CDR3 protein: CASSSRQGLGETQYF
CDR3 DNA: TGTGCCAGCAGCTCTCGACAGGGCCTGGGGGAGACCCAGTACTTC

J gene: TRBJ2-7
V gene: TRBV13
D gene: .
CDR3 length: 13
clone size: .
CDR3 protein: CASSPATGLEQYF
CDR3 DNA: TGTGCCAGCAGCCCGGCGACTGGGCTGGAGCAGTACTTC

J gene: TRBJ2-3
V gene: TRBV10-3
D gene: TRBD2
CDR3 length: 15
clone size: many
CDR3 protein: CAIRQGLAGPDTQYF
CDR3 DNA: TGTGCCATCAGGCAGGGACTAGCGGGACCAGATACGCAGTATTTT

J gene: TRBJ2-7
V gene: TRBV27
D gene: TRBD1
CDR3 length: 15
clone size: .
CDR3 protein: CASSPGTGRSYEQYF
CDR3 DNA: TGTGCCAGCAGTCCAGGGACAGGGAGGAGCTACGAGCAGTACTTC

J gene: TRBJ2-5
V gene: TRBV25-1
D gene: .
CDR3 length: 13
clone size: .
CDR3 protein: CASCAGDQETQYF
CDR3 DNA: TGTGCCTCTTGTGCTGGGGACCAAGAGACCCAGTACTTC